The 28 T cell receptor beta chains listed next were all sequenced from one sample in a study of blood T cell repertoires in COVID-19. The table came from immunoSEQ multiplex PCR; TCRdb's copy has only in-frame clones and leaves some out. The sample shows approximately 130,000 clones, 70% to 90% of them seen only once. Specimen: peripheral blood. These TCRs come from a man aged 60-69 years with acute or convalescent COVID-19.

This rearrangement joins TRBV10-1 to TRBJ2-3; 10 positions match TRBD2. V gave up 5 bases and J gave up 2 bases; unmatched junction bases: 4. Germline V lookup: CDR1 WNHNN, CDR2 SYGVQD (reference sequence). CDR3 length equals 15 residues. CDR3 sequence: CASSSSGSDTDTQYF. The CDR3 DNA reads TGCGCCAGCAGTTCTAGCGGGAGTGACACAGATACGCAGTATTTT.

Many counts were recorded for this clone. The J gene is TRBJ2-1, the V gene TRBV2; 10 nucleotides agree with TRBD2. The CDR3 consists of 15 residues. Germline V gives CDR1 SNHLY, CDR2 FYNNEI. J was trimmed by 4 bases and V by 5 bases; bases with no gene match: 5. The CDR3, as DNA: TGTGCCAGCAGTCTAGCGGGAGTATTGTACAATGAGCAGTTCTTC. Protein: CASSLAGVLYNEQFF.

The chain links TRBV29-1 to TRBJ1-3; 7 bases agree with TRBD1. Germline V gene sequence: CDR1 SQVTM, CDR2 ANQGSEA. The CDR3 spans 15 residues. V gave up 6 bases and J gave up 2 bases; unmatched junction bases: 10. The CDR3 sequence: CSVAPHRGPGNTIYF. The CDR3 nucleotides read TGCAGCGTGGCGCCCCACAGGGGCCCTGGAAACACCATATATTTT.

Of note for this clone: This sample also contains other DNA sequences that code for the same CDR3. The rearrangement links TRBV5-4 to TRBJ2-7; perhaps TRBD2 as D (6 bases). The V gene lost 0 bases and the J gene lost 2 bases, with 9 bases spanning the gap. CDR1 and CDR2 from the germline V gene are SGHNT and YYREEE (reference sequence). The CDR3 loop spans 14 amino acids. CDR3 nucleotides: TGTGCCAGCAGCTTGGGCGGAGGGACCTACGAGCAGTACTTC. Translation gives CASSLGGGTYEQYF.

The gene calls are TRBV28 and TRBJ1-1; 9 bases match TRBD1. The CDR3 covers 14 residues. CDR1 and CDR2 from the germline V gene are MDHEN and SYDVKM. The junction had 5 bases not matched to a gene; V was cut back by 3 bases and J by 6 bases. CDR3 in amino acids: CASSLTGGRAEAFF. The DNA of the CDR3 is TGTGCCAGCAGTTTGACAGGGGGTCGAGCTGAAGCTTTCTTT.

The chain carries TRBV12-5 and TRBJ2-7; tentatively, D is TRBD1 (5 bases). The CDR3 spans 15 residues. Germline loops: CDR1 LGHNT, CDR2 FRNRAP. V was shortened by 0 bases and J by 6 bases, with 15 bases between the two germline ends. CDR3 nucleotides: TGTGCTAGTGGTTTGGTACTCGGTACAAGGGGCGAGCAGTACTTC. Its protein is CASGLVLGTRGEQYF.

This chain uses TRBV28 with TRBJ1-2, with TRBD1 identical over 10 bases. There are 14 residues in the CDR3. Germline V gene lookup returns CDR1 MDHEN and CDR2 SYDVKM. The trim removed 6 bases at V and 2 bases at J, leaving 3 bases unmatched. In DNA, the CDR3 is TGTGCCAGCAGGACAGGGGGCGAAAACTATGGCTACACCTTC. Its protein is CASRTGGENYGYTF.

In this sample, this clone turned up once. The rearrangement links TRBV18 to TRBJ2-1, with 11 bases that match TRBD2. The CDR3 length is 15 residues. Trimming took 2 bases from V and 3 from J; bases not matched to a gene: 0. CDR1 and CDR2 from the germline V gene are KGHSH and LQKENI. The CDR3 DNA sequence: TGTGCCAGCTCACCAGGGACTAGCGGCTACAATGAGCAGTTCTTC. Amino acid sequence: CASSPGTSGYNEQFF.

The J gene is TRBJ1-5, the V gene TRBV7-8; the D gene is possibly TRBD1 (6 bases). Trimming pared 5 bases from V and 3 bases from J, leaving 14 bases between. Germline-derived CDR1 and CDR2 are SGHVS and FQNEAQ. The CDR3 has 15 residues. The chain's CDR3 is CASSRGGGTNQPQHF. CDR3 nucleotide sequence: TGTGCCAGCAGCCGAGGGGGGGGGACCAATCAGCCCCAGCATTTT.

V gene TRBV2 combines with J gene TRBJ1-2; 10 nucleotides align to TRBD1. Germline CDR1 and CDR2: SNHLY and FYNNEI. The CDR3 has 16 residues. Trimming removed 7 bases from V and 5 bases from J; junction bases left unmatched: 13. The CDR3 region is CASKGDRGPYGYGYTF. CDR3 sequence (DNA): TGTGCCAGCAAAGGAGACAGGGGGCCGTACGGGTATGGCTACACCTTC.

The rearrangement joins TRBV7-3 to TRBJ1-1; 8 bases map to TRBD1. The trim removed 5 bases at V and 4 bases at J, leaving 6 bases unmatched. This CDR3 has 14 residues. From germline, CDR1 is SGHTA and CDR2 FQGTGA. CDR3 nucleotide sequence: TGTGCCAGCAGCGGACAGGGTTTGGGCACTGAAGCTTTCTTT. This codes for CASSGQGLGTEAFF. Variable domain in full (rest from reference TRBV7-3 and TRBJ1-1): GAGVSQTPSNKVTEKGKYVELRCDPISGHTALYWYRQSLGQGPEFLIYFQGTGAADDSGLPNDRFFAVRPEGSVSTLKIQRTERGDSAVYLCASSGQGLGTEAFFGQGTRLTVV.

The table lists this clone with a few counts. V usage is TRBV4-1 and J usage is TRBJ2-7, with D possibly matching TRBD2 (6 bases). V lost 0 bases and J lost 2, with 11 bases in between. The CDR3 has 15 amino acids. Germline V gene data show CDR1 as MGHRA and CDR2 as YSYEKL. CDR3 nucleotide sequence: TGCGCCAGCAGCCAAGATCTGGGAGGCACCTACGAGCAGTACTTC. Protein product: CASSQDLGGTYEQYF.

The chain employs TRBV18 and TRBJ2-7; D may be TRBD1 (5 bases). This CDR3 is built from 13 residues. Germline assignment: CDR1 KGHSH and CDR2 LQKENI. Trimming pared 3 bases from V and 6 bases from J, leaving 12 bases between. The CDR3: CASSPQGEGEQYF. The CDR3 nucleotides read TGTGCCAGCTCACCCCAGGGTGAAGGCGAGCAGTACTTC.

In DNA form, the CDR3 reads TGTGCCAGCAGCGTATACCAGGGGGACACTGAAGCTTTCTTT. Encoded protein: CASSVYQGDTEAFF. The rearrangement joins TRBV9 to TRBJ1-1, with 7 bases that match TRBD1. The CDR3 contains 14 residues. Germline CDR1 SGDLS, CDR2 YYNGEE. V shed 1 base, J shed 3 bases, and the junction held 3 bases outside the gene matches.

This chain connects TRBV6-5 to TRBJ2-5, with 8 positions matching TRBD2. Trimming removed 7 bases from V and 7 bases from J; junction bases left unmatched: 8. The CDR3 consists of 13 residues. Germline V CDR1 and CDR2: MNHEY, SVGAGI. The CDR3 region is CASTRAGAGTQYF. CDR3 bases: TGTGCCAGCACCCGAGCGGGAGCAGGGACCCAGTACTTC.

The rearrangement links TRBV5-6 to TRBJ1-5; a possible D gene is TRBD1 (6 bases). Trimming took 0 bases from V and 7 from J, leaving 11 bases between them. The CDR3 runs to 14 residues. Germline CDR1 and CDR2: SGHDT and YYEEEE. The CDR3 DNA sequence: TGTGCCAGCAGCTTGGGGACAGAGTACCAGCCCCAGCATTTT. This translates into CASSLGTEYQPQHF.

The gene calls are TRBV7-7 and TRBJ2-5; 9 positions agree with TRBD1. The CDR3 spans 15 residues. From germline, CDR1 is SSHAT and CDR2 FNYEAQ (reference sequence). The V gene end was trimmed by 5 bases and the J gene end by 3 bases; junction bases not matched to a gene: 7. CDR3 amino acids: CASSRGQGNEETQYF. CDR3 coding DNA: TGTGCCAGCAGCAGGGGACAGGGAAATGAAGAGACCCAGTACTTC. Based on the CDR3 plus reference TRBV7-7 and TRBJ2-5, the full variable domain is GAGVSQSPRYKVTKRGQDVTLRCDPISSHATLYWYQQALGQGPEFLTYFNYEAQPDKSGLPSDRFSAERPEGSISTLTIQRTEQRDSAMYRCASSRGQGNEETQYFGPGTRLLVL.

The rearrangement joins TRBV6-5 to TRBJ2-7, with a tentative D call TRBD2 (5 bases). V lost 6 bases to trimming and J lost 7 bases, with 16 bases between them. Germline V gene sequence: CDR1 MNHEY, CDR2 SVGAGI. CDR3 length equals 13 residues. The CDR3 DNA is TGTGCCAGCAGCCATACCCGGGGTCCTGAGCAGTACTTC. It encodes CASSHTRGPEQYF.

The chain links TRBV7-8 to TRBJ2-3, with D perhaps matching TRBD1 (7 bases). Trimming pared 2 bases from V and 9 bases from J, leaving 27 bases between. The CDR3 has 18 residues. From germline, CDR1 is SGHVS and CDR2 FQNEAQ. The DNA of the CDR3 is TGTGCCAGCAGCTTACCTCCCCAGGGGGTCGGGCGGGATTTAACGCAGTATTTT. Translated, it gives CASSLPPQGVGRDLTQYF.

The J gene is TRBJ1-2, the V gene TRBV24-1, with D perhaps matching TRBD1 (6 bases). Germline values: CDR1 KGHDR, CDR2 SFDVKD. Trimming shortened V by 3 bases and J by 7 bases, and 11 bases separated the two germline ends. The CDR3 extends over 13 amino acids. DNA for the CDR3: TGTGCCACCAGTGATCCCGACAGGTTTGGCTACACCTTC. It encodes CATSDPDRFGYTF.

The V gene is TRBV9, the J gene TRBJ2-2; TRBD2 is a possible D gene (6 bases). CDR3 length equals 18 residues. Germline V gives CDR1 SGDLS, CDR2 YYNGEE. Trimming removed 0 bases at V and 7 bases at J, with 22 bases between. The CDR3 DNA sequence: TGTGCCAGCAGCGTAGGTTACCGCATCGGGAGTAAAATCGGGGAGCTGTTTTTT. It codes for CASSVGYRIGSKIGELFF.

This chain connects TRBV6-4 to TRBJ2-3; D remains ambiguous. V dropped 0 bases and J dropped 3 bases, with 10 bases sitting between them. Germline V gives CDR1 MRHNA, CDR2 SNTAGT. This CDR3 comprises 15 residues. CDR3 in amino acids: CASSDSARTTDTQYF. The DNA of the CDR3 is TGTGCCAGCAGTGACTCAGCGCGTACTACAGATACGCAGTATTTT.

The gene calls are TRBV9 and TRBJ1-5; D may be TRBD1 (5 bases). CDR1 and CDR2 from the germline V gene are SGDLS and YYNGEE. The CDR3 totals 14 residues. Trimming stripped 1 base from V and 2 bases from J, with 7 bases between. The CDR3: CASSVTGGNQPQHF. DNA of the CDR3: TGTGCCAGCAGCGTAACAGGAGGCAATCAGCCCCAGCATTTT.

V usage is TRBV10-1 and J usage is TRBJ2-2; 7 nucleotides line up with TRBD2. The trim removed 4 bases at V and 4 bases at J, leaving 3 bases unmatched. Germline-derived CDR1 and CDR2 are WNHNN and SYGVQD (reference sequence). The CDR3 loop spans 14 amino acids. The CDR3, as DNA: TGCGCCAGCAGTGGTCAGCGGGGCACCGGGGAGCTGTTTTTT. Translated, it gives CASSGQRGTGELFF.

The chain has TRBV25-1 and TRBJ2-7; D is ambiguous. Trimming cost V 1 base and J 3 bases, with 4 bases left between them. The germline gives CDR1 MGHDK, CDR2 SYGVNS. This CDR3 is 12 amino acids long. This chain's CDR3 is CASSESYYEQYF. As DNA, the CDR3 is TGTGCCAGCAGTGAATCGTACTACGAGCAGTACTTC.

The genes are TRBV3-1 (or the pseudogene TRBV3-2) and TRBJ2-3; 12 positions agree with TRBD2. V lost 1 base, J lost 7 bases, and 3 bases stayed unmatched. In germline, CDR1 is LGHDT, CDR2 YNNKEL (reference sequence). CDR3 length equals 15 residues. This CDR3 reads CASSQGLAGVNTQYF. The CDR3 nucleotides read TGTGCCAGCAGCCAAGGACTAGCGGGAGTAAATACGCAGTATTTT.

The V and J genes are TRBV24-1 and TRBJ2-1; TRBD2 aligns across 9 bases. CDR3 size: 20 residues. Germline CDR1 KGHDR, CDR2 SFDVKD. V trimming: 2 bases; J trimming: 1 base; junction bases outside the gene matches: 14. The CDR3 sequence is CATSDSYASGITFSYNEQFF. The CDR3 DNA follows: TGTGCCACCAGTGATTCGTATGCTAGCGGGATTACCTTTTCCTACAATGAGCAGTTCTTC.

The chain uses TRBV3-1 (or the pseudogene TRBV3-2) and TRBJ2-4; possibly TRBD2 for D (6 bases). Per germline, CDR1 LGHDT and CDR2 YNNKEL (reference sequence). The V gene lost 9 bases and the J gene lost 7 bases, with 16 bases spanning the gap. There are 13 residues in the CDR3. CDR3 nucleotides: TGTGCCAGTCTACTTGGAGGGGAGAACATTCAGTACTTC. Translated: CASLLGGENIQYF.